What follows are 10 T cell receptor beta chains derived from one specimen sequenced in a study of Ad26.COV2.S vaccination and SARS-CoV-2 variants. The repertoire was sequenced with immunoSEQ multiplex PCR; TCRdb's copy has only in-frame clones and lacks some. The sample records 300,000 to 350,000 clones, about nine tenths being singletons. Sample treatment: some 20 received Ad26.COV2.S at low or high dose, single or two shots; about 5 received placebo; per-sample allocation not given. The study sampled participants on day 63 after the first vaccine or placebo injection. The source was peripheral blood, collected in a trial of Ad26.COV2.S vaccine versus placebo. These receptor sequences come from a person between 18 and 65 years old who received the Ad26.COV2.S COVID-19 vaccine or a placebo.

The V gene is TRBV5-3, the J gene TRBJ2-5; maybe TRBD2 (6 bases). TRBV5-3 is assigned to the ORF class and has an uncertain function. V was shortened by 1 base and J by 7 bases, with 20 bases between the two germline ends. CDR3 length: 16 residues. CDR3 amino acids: CARSLLLGGPSPTQYF. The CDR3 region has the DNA TGTGCCAGAAGCTTGCTATTGGGAGGTCCCTCCCCGACCCAGTACTTC.

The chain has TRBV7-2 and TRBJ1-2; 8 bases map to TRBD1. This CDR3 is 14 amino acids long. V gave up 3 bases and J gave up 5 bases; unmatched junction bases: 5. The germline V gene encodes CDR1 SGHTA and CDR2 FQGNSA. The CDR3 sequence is CASSFAGTGYGYTF. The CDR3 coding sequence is TGTGCCAGCAGCTTCGCCGGGACAGGATATGGCTACACCTTC.

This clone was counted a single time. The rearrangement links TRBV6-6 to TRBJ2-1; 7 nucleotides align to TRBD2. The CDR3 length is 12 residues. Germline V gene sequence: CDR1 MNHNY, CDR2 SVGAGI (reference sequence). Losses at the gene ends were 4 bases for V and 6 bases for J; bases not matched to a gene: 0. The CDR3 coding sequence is TGTGCCAGCAGTTCGGGGGGCAATGAGCAGTTCTTC. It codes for CASSSGGNEQFF.

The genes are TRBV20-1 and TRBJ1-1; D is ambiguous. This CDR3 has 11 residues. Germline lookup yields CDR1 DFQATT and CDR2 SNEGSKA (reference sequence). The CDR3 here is CKANINTEAFF. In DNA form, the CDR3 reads TGCAAGGCTAATATTAACACTGAAGCTTTCTTT.

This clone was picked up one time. The CDR3 nucleotides are TGTGCCAGCTCACCGGGCAGCAACACCGGGGAGCTGTTTTTT. Protein product: CASSPGSNTGELFF. The gene calls are TRBV18 and TRBJ2-2, with no clear D. The germline gives CDR1 KGHSH, CDR2 LQKENI. V was shortened by 3 bases and J by 2 bases, with 7 bases between the two germline ends. This CDR3 has 14 amino acids. Variable domain in full (rest from reference TRBV18 and TRBJ2-2): NAGVMQNPRHLVRRRGQEARLRCSPMKGHSHVYWYRQLPEEGLKFMVYLQKENIIDESGMPKERFSAEFPKEGPSILRIQQVVRGDSAAYFCASSPGSNTGELFFGEGSRLTVL.

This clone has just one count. The CDR3 loop is CASSAQMPGVNYGYTF. The CDR3 nucleotides are TGTGCCAGCAGTGCTCAAATGCCAGGGGTTAACTATGGCTACACCTTC. The rearrangement links TRBV6-1 to TRBJ1-2; D is perhaps TRBD1 (6 bases). This CDR3 spans 16 amino acids. V was cut by 4 bases and J by 1 base, with 16 bases left in between. Germline-derived CDR1 and CDR2 are MNHNS and SASEGT.

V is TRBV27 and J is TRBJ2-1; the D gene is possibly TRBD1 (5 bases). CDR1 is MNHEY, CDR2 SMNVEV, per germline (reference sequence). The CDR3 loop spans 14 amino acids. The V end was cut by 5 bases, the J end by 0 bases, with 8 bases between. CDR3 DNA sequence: TGTGCCAGCAGTGGGCAGGGCTCCTACAATGAGCAGTTCTTC. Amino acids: CASSGQGSYNEQFF.

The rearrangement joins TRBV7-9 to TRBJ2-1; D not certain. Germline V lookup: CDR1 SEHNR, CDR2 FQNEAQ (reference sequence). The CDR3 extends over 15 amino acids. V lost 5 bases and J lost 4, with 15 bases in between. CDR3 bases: TGTGCCAGCAGCCCCTGGACCGGACCGTACAATGAGCAGTTCTTC. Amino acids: CASSPWTGPYNEQFF.

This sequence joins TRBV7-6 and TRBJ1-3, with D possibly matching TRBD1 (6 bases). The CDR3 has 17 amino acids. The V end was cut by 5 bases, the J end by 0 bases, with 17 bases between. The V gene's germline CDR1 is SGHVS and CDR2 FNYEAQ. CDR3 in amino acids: CASSPRGGAYSGNTIYF. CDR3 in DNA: TGTGCCAGCAGCCCCCGGGGGGGGGCGTACTCTGGAAACACCATATATTTT.

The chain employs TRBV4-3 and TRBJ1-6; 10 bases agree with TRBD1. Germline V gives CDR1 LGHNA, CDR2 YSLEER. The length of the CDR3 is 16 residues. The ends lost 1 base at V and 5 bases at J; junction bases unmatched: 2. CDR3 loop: CASSQGQGANNSPLHF. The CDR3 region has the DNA TGCGCCAGCAGCCAAGGACAGGGGGCGAATAATTCACCCCTCCACTTT.